Shown below are 24 T cell receptor beta chains from a single sample sequenced in a study of blood T cell repertoires in COVID-19. The data were produced by immunoSEQ multiplex PCR, yet TCRdb's version contains in-frame clones alone and is incomplete. The profile shows under 150,000 clones, under 85% of them singletons. Sequenced material: peripheral blood. These receptors were collected from a man in his fifties with active or convalescent COVID-19.

V is TRBV7-9 and J is TRBJ2-2, with D hard to call. The CDR3 has 12 residues. The germline V gene encodes CDR1 SEHNR and CDR2 FQNEAQ (reference sequence). V was clipped by 2 bases and J by 7 bases, with 5 bases between them. CDR3 in amino acids: CASSLPSGELFF. In DNA form, the CDR3 reads TGTGCCAGCAGCTTACCGAGCGGGGAGCTGTTTTTT.

The chain employs TRBV6-2 or TRBV6-3 and TRBJ2-1; maybe TRBD1 (5 bases). Trimming removed 1 base from V and 0 bases from J, with 10 bases in between. Germline V lookup: CDR1 MNHEY, CDR2 SVGEGT. CDR3 length: 16 amino acids. DNA for the CDR3: TGTGCCAGCAGTTACTTCGGACAAGGCTCCTACAATGAGCAGTTCTTC. Its translation: CASSYFGQGSYNEQFF.

In DNA, the CDR3 is TGTGCCAGCAGCCCGACCAGCGATAGCTCCTACAATGAGCAGTTCTTC. Protein product: CASSPTSDSSYNEQFF. The V and J genes are TRBV7-3 and TRBJ2-1; D gene unclear. CDR1 SGHTA and CDR2 FQGTGA come from the germline V gene. V lost 5 bases and J lost 0, with 14 bases in between. There are 16 residues in the CDR3.

The chain employs TRBV12-5 and TRBJ2-7; 14 nucleotides line up with TRBD2. Germline CDR1 and CDR2: LGHNT and FRNRAP. CDR3 size: 18 residues. With V trimmed by 0 bases and J by 5 bases, 9 bases remained unmatched. The CDR3: CASGLVWETSGRVDEQYF. CDR3 nucleotide sequence: TGTGCTAGTGGTTTGGTGTGGGAGACTAGCGGGAGGGTCGACGAGCAGTACTTC.

The chain has TRBV28 and TRBJ2-7, with TRBD1 identical over 9 bases. After removal of 6 bases from V and 4 bases from J, the junction contained 16 bases not matched to a gene. The CDR3 length is 17 residues. The germline CDR1 and CDR2 sequences are MDHEN and SYDVKM. For the CDR3, the DNA is TGTGCCAGCAGCTACATTTTGGGACAGGGTAGTGGATACGAGCAGTACTTC. Encoded protein: CASSYILGQGSGYEQYF.

The chain links TRBV29-1 to TRBJ2-1; the match to TRBD2 covers 8 bases. This CDR3 spans 13 amino acids. V shed 2 bases, J shed 9 bases, and the junction held 6 bases outside the gene matches. In germline, CDR1 is SQVTM, CDR2 ANQGSEA. This CDR3 reads CSVEMSGSGEQFF. The CDR3 DNA reads TGCAGCGTTGAAATGAGCGGGAGTGGTGAGCAGTTCTTC.

The genes are TRBV4-2 and TRBJ2-2; D is perhaps TRBD2 (5 bases). CDR3 size: 13 residues. The germline CDR1 and CDR2 sequences are LGHNA and YNFKEQ. Trimming stripped 4 bases from V and 5 bases from J, with 8 bases between. The chain's CDR3 is CASSPRGTGELFF. The CDR3 region has the DNA TGTGCCAGCAGCCCCCGGGGTACCGGGGAGCTGTTTTTT.

This chain links TRBV28 with TRBJ1-2; tentatively, D is TRBD1 (5 bases). The CDR3 loop spans 12 amino acids. Trimming removed 6 bases at V and 4 bases at J, with 9 bases between. Germline CDR1 is MDHEN and CDR2 is SYDVKM. The CDR3 spells CASRAGGYGYTF. CDR3 nucleotide sequence: TGTGCCAGCAGGGCCGGGGGCTATGGCTACACCTTC.

In this sample, this clone turned up once. This chain joins TRBV6-5 and TRBJ2-7; 11 bases fit TRBD2. Losses at the gene ends were 4 bases for V and 0 bases for J; bases not matched to a gene: 5. CDR1 is MNHEY, CDR2 SVGAGI, per germline. The CDR3 is 16 residues long. The CDR3 region has the DNA TGTGCCAGCAGTTTAACCGGGACTAGCGGCTCCTACGAGCAGTACTTC. Translation gives CASSLTGTSGSYEQYF.

The rearrangement joins TRBV25-1 to TRBJ2-6; D gene ambiguous. Trimming left V 7 bases short and J 2 bases short, with 3 bases between. This CDR3 comprises 12 residues. CDR1 and CDR2 from the germline V gene are MGHDK and SYGVNS. The CDR3 bases are TGTGCCAGCACCGCTGGGGCCAACGTCCTGACTTTC. Translating it yields CASTAGANVLTF.

The CDR3 region is CASSLEDGYTF. Here the CDR3 DNA reads TGTGCCAGCAGCCTGGAGGATGGCTACACCTTC. The V call is TRBV9, the J call TRBJ1-2, with D unresolved. Trimming took off 4 bases at V and 6 bases at J, with 7 bases between the two ends. CDR1 SGDLS and CDR2 YYNGEE come from the germline V gene. The CDR3 length is 11 residues.

This chain uses TRBV7-3 with TRBJ2-1; 13 bases align to TRBD2. This CDR3 contains 17 residues. Germline lookup yields CDR1 SGHTA and CDR2 FQGTGA. V lost 2 bases to trimming and J lost 7 bases; unmatched junction nucleotides: 8. The CDR3 DNA is TGTGCCAGCAGCTTATTGTACGGACTAGCGGGAGCGAATGAGCAGTTCTTC. This codes for CASSLLYGLAGANEQFF.

V and J are TRBV4-1 and TRBJ1-5; D remains unclear. Germline CDR1 and CDR2: MGHRA and YSYEKL. The CDR3 sequence is 18 residues long. V was cut by 4 bases and J by 2 bases, with 21 bases left in between. The CDR3 DNA reads TGCGCCAGCAGCCCGATTGATATGGGTCTAGGAGGCAATCAGCCCCAGCATTTT. Protein: CASSPIDMGLGGNQPQHF.

The J gene is TRBJ1-1, the V gene TRBV13; the match to TRBD1 covers 10 bases. The CDR3 has 16 residues. Looked up from germline, CDR1 is PRHDT and CDR2 is FYEKMQ (reference sequence). The V gene end was trimmed by 0 bases and the J gene end by 1 base; junction bases not matched to a gene: 2. The CDR3 sequence: CASSLGGTGANTEAFF. The CDR3 nucleotides read TGTGCCAGCAGCTTAGGAGGGACAGGGGCGAACACTGAAGCTTTCTTT.

The gene calls are TRBV9 and TRBJ1-4; D perhaps matches TRBD1 (6 bases). The CDR3 is made up of 14 amino acids. From germline, CDR1 is SGDLS and CDR2 YYNGEE. Between the trimmed V and J ends, which lost 3 bases and 4 bases, there was a span of 10 bases. The CDR3 DNA reads TGTGCCAGCAGCGATGGACAGTATAATGAAAAACTGTTTTTT. Protein sequence: CASSDGQYNEKLFF.

This chain joins TRBV5-1 and TRBJ2-1; 7 bases map to TRBD1. The CDR3 extends over 18 amino acids. Germline-derived CDR1 and CDR2 are SGHRS and YFSETQ. Unmatched junction bases numbered 13, after V lost 4 bases and J lost 0 bases. CDR3 nucleotide sequence: TGCGCCAGCAGCCCGAGGCTCCCGACAGGGCTCTCCTACAATGAGCAGTTCTTC. It codes for CASSPRLPTGLSYNEQFF.

The chain is built from TRBV4-2 and TRBJ2-1, with D perhaps matching TRBD2 (5 bases). Trimming took off 0 bases at V and 2 bases at J, with 11 bases between the two ends. The CDR3 is made up of 16 amino acids. The germline V gene has CDR1 LGHNA and CDR2 YNFKEQ. The CDR3 coding sequence is TGTGCCAGCAGCCAAGATCTGGGAGATGCCTACAATGAGCAGTTCTTC. Residues: CASSQDLGDAYNEQFF.

The chain couples TRBV5-3 to TRBJ2-6; 11 bases are shared with TRBD1. TRBV5-3 is known as an ORF, though its function is uncertain. With 3 bases clipped from V and 3 bases from J, the junction kept 5 bases outside the gene matches. The CDR3 covers 17 residues. The CDR3 reads CARSSGTGGSGANVLTF. Written as DNA, the CDR3 is TGTGCCAGAAGCTCGGGGACAGGGGGTAGTGGGGCCAACGTCCTGACTTTC.

This clone was seen more than once but under ten times. The V and J genes are TRBV7-9 and TRBJ2-2; TRBD1 aligns across 10 bases. CDR3 size: 15 residues. Germline lookup yields CDR1 SEHNR and CDR2 FQNEAQ (reference sequence). Losses at the gene ends were 3 bases for V and 3 bases for J; bases not matched to a gene: 1. For the CDR3, the DNA is TGTGCCAGCAGCTTGGGACAGGGGTACACCGGGGAGCTGTTTTTT. The encoded protein is CASSLGQGYTGELFF.

The chain uses TRBV9 and TRBJ2-7; 10 nucleotides align to TRBD1. The CDR3 runs to 15 residues. Trimming cost V 0 bases and J 3 bases; bases outside gene matches: 3. Germline assignment: CDR1 SGDLS and CDR2 YYNGEE. CDR3 nucleotides: TGTGCCAGCAGCGTAGGGGGACAGGGGCTCTACGAGCAGTACTTC. Its translation: CASSVGGQGLYEQYF. Variable domain in full (rest from reference TRBV9 and TRBJ2-7): DSGVTQTPKHLITATGQRVTLRCSPRSGDLSVYWYQQSLDQGLQFLIQYYNGEERAKGNILERFSAQQFPDLHSELNLSSLELGDSALYFCASSVGGQGLYEQYFGPGTRLTVT.

This sequence joins TRBV3-1 (or the pseudogene TRBV3-2) and TRBJ2-5; weak D call: TRBD1 (6 bases). The CDR3 loop spans 11 amino acids. The germline CDR1 and CDR2 sequences are LGHDT and YNNKEL (reference sequence). V was shortened by 8 bases and J by 2 bases, with 6 bases between the two germline ends. The CDR3 sequence is CASGQQETQYF. The CDR3 bases are TGTGCCAGCGGACAGCAAGAGACCCAGTACTTC.

The V gene is TRBV4-2, the J gene TRBJ2-7; possible D gene TRBD2, 6 bases. The V gene lost 6 bases and the J gene lost 2 bases, with 14 bases spanning the gap. The CDR3 totals 14 residues. CDR1 and CDR2 from the germline V gene are LGHNA and YNFKEQ. CDR3 in DNA: TGTGCCAGCAGTTCGAAGGGAGGCCCCTACGAGCAGTACTTC. Protein: CASSSKGGPYEQYF.

The chain combines TRBV19 with TRBJ2-2, with TRBD1 matching over 7 bases. The V gene end was trimmed by 10 bases and the J gene end by 2 bases; junction bases not matched to a gene: 16. The length of the CDR3 is 17 residues. Germline V lookup: CDR1 LNHDA, CDR2 SQIVND (reference sequence). The DNA for the CDR3 is TGTGCCACCACCGGTACCTTTAGGGGGCGAAACACCGGGGAGCTGTTTTTT. The encoded protein is CATTGTFRGRNTGELFF.

This clone was observed once. CDR3 residues: CASSIDRQGKTEAFF. For the CDR3, the DNA is TGTGCCAGTAGTATAGATCGTCAGGGGAAGACTGAAGCTTTCTTT. The rearrangement uses TRBV19 and TRBJ1-1, with D possibly being TRBD1 (6 bases). V lost 0 bases, J lost 5 bases, and 13 bases lay in between. Germline V lookup: CDR1 LNHDA, CDR2 SQIVND (reference sequence). The CDR3 is 15 residues long.